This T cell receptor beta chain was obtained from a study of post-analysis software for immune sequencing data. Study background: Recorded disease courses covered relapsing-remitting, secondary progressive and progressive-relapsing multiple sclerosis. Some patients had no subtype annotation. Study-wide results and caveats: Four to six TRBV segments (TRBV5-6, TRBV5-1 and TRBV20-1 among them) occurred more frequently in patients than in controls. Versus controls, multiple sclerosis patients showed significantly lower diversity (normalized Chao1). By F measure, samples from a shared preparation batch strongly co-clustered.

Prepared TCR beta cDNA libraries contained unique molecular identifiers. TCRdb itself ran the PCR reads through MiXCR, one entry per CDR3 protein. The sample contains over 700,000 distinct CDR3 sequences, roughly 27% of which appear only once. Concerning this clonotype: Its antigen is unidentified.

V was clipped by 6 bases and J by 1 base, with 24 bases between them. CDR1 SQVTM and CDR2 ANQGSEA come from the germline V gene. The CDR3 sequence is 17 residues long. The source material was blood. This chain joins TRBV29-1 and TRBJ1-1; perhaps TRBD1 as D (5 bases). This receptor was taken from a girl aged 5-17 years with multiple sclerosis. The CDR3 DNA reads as TGCAGCGTCCCGGCCCCTTGGCGGGGCCACGGGAACACTGAAGCTTTCTTT. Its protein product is CSVPAPWRGHGNTEAFF.